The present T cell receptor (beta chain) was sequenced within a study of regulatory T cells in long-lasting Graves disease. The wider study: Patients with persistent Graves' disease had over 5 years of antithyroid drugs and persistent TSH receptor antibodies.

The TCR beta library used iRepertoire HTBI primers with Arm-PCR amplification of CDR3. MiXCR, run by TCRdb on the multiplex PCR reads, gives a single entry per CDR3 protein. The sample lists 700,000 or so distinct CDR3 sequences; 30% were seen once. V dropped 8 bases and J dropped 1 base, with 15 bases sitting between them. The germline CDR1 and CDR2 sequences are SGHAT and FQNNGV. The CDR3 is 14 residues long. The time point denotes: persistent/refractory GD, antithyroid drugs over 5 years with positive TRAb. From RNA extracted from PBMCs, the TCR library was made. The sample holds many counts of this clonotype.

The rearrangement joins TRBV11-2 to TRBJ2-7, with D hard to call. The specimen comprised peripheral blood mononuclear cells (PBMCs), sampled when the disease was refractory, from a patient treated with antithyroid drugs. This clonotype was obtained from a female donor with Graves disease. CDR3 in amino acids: CASASVTTSYEQYF. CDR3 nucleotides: TGTGCCAGCGCCTCGGTTACGACTTCCTACGAGCAGTACTTC.